What follows are 2 T cell receptor beta chains derived from one specimen sequenced in a study of cytomegalovirus exposure and HLA in healthy donors. Generated by immunoSEQ multiplex PCR, the TCRdb table keeps only in-frame clones and is missing some. The table includes 100,000 or so clones, 86% detected once. Sequenced material: PBMCs. Source of these receptors: a young woman in good health and CMV-seropositive.

The V gene is TRBV11-3, the J gene TRBJ1-1; a possible D gene is TRBD1 (5 bases). CDR1 is SGHNT, CDR2 YENEEA, per germline. The CDR3 is 12 amino acids. The germline V and J ends were trimmed by 1 base and 8 bases, with 8 bases remaining between them. CDR3 DNA: TGTGCCAGCAGCTTAGGTAGGGGAGAAGCTTTCTTT. Its protein product is CASSLGRGEAFF.

The chain has TRBV7-6 and TRBJ1-2, with 7 positions matching TRBD1. Germline CDR1 is SGHVS and CDR2 is FNYEAQ. Losses at the gene ends were 4 bases for V and 8 bases for J; bases not matched to a gene: 13. The CDR3 spans 15 residues. The CDR3 is CASSSLPGQVHGYTF. CDR3 in DNA: TGTGCCAGCAGCTCCTTGCCCGGACAGGTTCACGGCTACACCTTC.